These 6 T cell receptor beta chains were all obtained from the same sample, sequenced in a study of identifying expanded T cells in peripheral blood. The data were produced by immunoSEQ multiplex PCR, yet TCRdb's version contains in-frame clones alone and is incomplete. The sample records tens of thousands of clones, 70% to 90% being singletons. Sequenced input: blood. Source of these receptors: a person aged 18-70 years in good health.

This sequence joins TRBV4-3 and TRBJ1-2; D unclear. V was clipped by 1 base and J by 5 bases, with 14 bases between them. The germline V gene encodes CDR1 LGHNA and CDR2 YSLEER. The CDR3 runs 15 residues. The DNA for the CDR3 is TGCGCCAGCAGCCAAGCTTTACACGGCAATTATGGCTACACCTTC. Translation gives CASSQALHGNYGYTF.

This chain links TRBV9 with TRBJ2-1, with 10 bases lining up with TRBD2. Trimming took 0 bases from V and 7 from J; bases not matched to a gene: 4. The CDR3 is 15 residues long. Germline CDR1 SGDLS, CDR2 YYNGEE. The CDR3 DNA follows: TGTGCCAGCAGCGTAGCAGCGGGGGGGCATAATGAGCAGTTCTTC. Translated: CASSVAAGGHNEQFF.

The V gene is TRBV27, the J gene TRBJ2-1; TRBD2 matches at 11 bases. The J segment lost 4 bases and the V segment lost 3 bases, leaving 5 bases of the junction unmatched. Germline lookup yields CDR1 MNHEY and CDR2 SMNVEV (reference sequence). This CDR3 spans 16 amino acids. The chain's CDR3 is CASSFRLAGYYNEQFF. CDR3 sequence (DNA): TGTGCCAGCAGTTTCCGACTAGCGGGGTATTACAATGAGCAGTTCTTC.

The chain has TRBV18 and TRBJ2-1; 11 nucleotides match TRBD1. Germline CDR1 KGHSH, CDR2 LQKENI. The CDR3 has 17 residues. V trimming: 3 bases; J trimming: 8 bases; junction bases outside the gene matches: 12. The CDR3 DNA sequence: TGTGCCAGCTCACCCCAACAACCAGGGACAGGGGGGGATGAGCAGTTCTTC. Its translation: CASSPQQPGTGGDEQFF. The full variable domain, its missing parts supplied by reference TRBV18 and TRBJ2-1, is NAGVMQNPRHLVRRRGQEARLRCSPMKGHSHVYWYRQLPEEGLKFMVYLQKENIIDESGMPKERFSAEFPKEGPSILRIQQVVRGDSAAYFCASSPQQPGTGGDEQFFGPGTRLTVL.

The CDR3 coding sequence is TGTGCCAGCCAGGGGGGAGGGCTTTCCTACGAGCAGTACTTC. It codes for CASQGGGLSYEQYF. The rearrangement uses TRBV7-9 and TRBJ2-7; D might be TRBD1 or TRBD2, each matching 7 bases. Germline CDR1 reads SEHNR; CDR2 reads FQNEAQ (reference sequence). The CDR3 loop spans 14 amino acids. V was clipped by 8 bases and J by 1 base, with 15 bases between them.

The chain carries TRBV18 and TRBJ1-1; D possibly corresponds to TRBD1 (5 bases). Trimming shortened V by 3 bases and J by 7 bases, and 15 bases separated the two germline ends. Per germline, CDR1 KGHSH and CDR2 LQKENI. The CDR3 runs to 14 residues. The CDR3 is CASSPEVGQDEAFF. Here the CDR3 DNA reads TGTGCCAGCTCACCCGAGGTGGGGCAAGATGAAGCTTTCTTT.